This T cell receptor (beta chain) was documented in a study of shared clonotypes between healthy human individuals. This table comes from immunoSEQ multiplex PCR, and its TCRdb copy is limited to in-frame clones, with some not included. The table has around 620,000 clones, 85% to 95% seen once. Naive CD8 cells comprised CD45RO-negative, CCR7-positively selected cells, excluding terminally differentiated effector memory CD45RA+ cells. CDR1 SQVTM and CDR2 ANQGSEA come from the germline V gene. With 7 bases clipped from V and 2 bases from J, the junction kept 6 bases outside the gene matches. CDR3 size: 13 residues. In this sample, this clone turned up once.

The receptor was isolated from a woman under 40 in good health. V is TRBV29-1 and J is TRBJ1-2; 8 bases match TRBD1. The sample taken for sequencing was naive CD8+ T cells sorted from blood. The CDR3 nucleotides read TGCAGCGCCCCCTCAGGGGGCAACTATGGCTACACCTTC. Encoded protein: CSAPSGGNYGYTF.